The source of this T cell receptor beta chain is a study of blood T cell repertoires in COVID-19. Study information: The United States, Italy and Spain were the sources of the acute and convalescent COVID-19 samples. T cells, B-cell-depleted T cells, or PBMCs supplied cDNA or gDNA.

CDR3 length equals 14 residues. Germline-derived CDR1 and CDR2 are DFQATT and SNEGSKA (reference sequence). With V trimmed by 3 bases and J by 1 base, 3 bases remained unmatched. Sequencing used immunoSEQ multiplex PCR; TCRdb keeps in-frame clones, though not all of them. Of about 220,000 clones in the sample, almost 85% were seen once. The V and J genes are TRBV20-1 and TRBJ2-3; 8 nucleotides align to TRBD2. The TCR comes from a man in his forties who had recovered from COVID-19. The specimen sequenced was PBMCs or T cells enriched from blood (not recorded which). The CDR3, as DNA: TGCAGTGCTAGTCACGGGAGGGGCACAGATACGCAGTATTTT. As protein: CSASHGRGTDTQYF.